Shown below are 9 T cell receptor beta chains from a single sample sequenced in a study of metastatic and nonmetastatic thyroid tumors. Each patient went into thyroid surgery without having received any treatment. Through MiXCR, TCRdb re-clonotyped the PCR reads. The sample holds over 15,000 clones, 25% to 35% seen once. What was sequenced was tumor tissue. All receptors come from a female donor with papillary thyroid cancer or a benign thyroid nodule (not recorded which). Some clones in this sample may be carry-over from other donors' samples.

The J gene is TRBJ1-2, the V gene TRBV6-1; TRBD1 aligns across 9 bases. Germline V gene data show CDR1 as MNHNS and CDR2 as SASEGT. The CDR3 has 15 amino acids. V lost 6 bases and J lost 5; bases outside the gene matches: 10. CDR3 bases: TGTGCCAGCAGGAGTTTAGGGACAGGGCTTTATGGCTACACCTTC. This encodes CASRSLGTGLYGYTF.

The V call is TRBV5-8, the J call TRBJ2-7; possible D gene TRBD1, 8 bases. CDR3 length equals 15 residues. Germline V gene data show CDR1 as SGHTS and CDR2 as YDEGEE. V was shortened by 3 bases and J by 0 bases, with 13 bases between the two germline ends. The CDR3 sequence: CASSWGGQVSYEQYF. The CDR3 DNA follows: TGTGCCAGCAGCTGGGGGGGACAGGTCTCCTACGAGCAGTACTTC.

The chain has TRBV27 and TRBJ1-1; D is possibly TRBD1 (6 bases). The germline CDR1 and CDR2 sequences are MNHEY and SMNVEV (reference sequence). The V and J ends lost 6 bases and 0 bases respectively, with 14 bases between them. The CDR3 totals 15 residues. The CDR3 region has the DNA TGTGCCAGCAGCCCAAGACAGGACATGAACACTGAAGCTTTCTTT. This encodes CASSPRQDMNTEAFF.

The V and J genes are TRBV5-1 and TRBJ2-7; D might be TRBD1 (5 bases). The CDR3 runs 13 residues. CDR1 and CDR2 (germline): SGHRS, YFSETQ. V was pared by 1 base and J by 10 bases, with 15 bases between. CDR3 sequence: CASSLTGLGDQYF. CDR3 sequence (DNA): TGCGCCAGCAGCTTGACAGGTTTGGGCGATCAGTACTTC. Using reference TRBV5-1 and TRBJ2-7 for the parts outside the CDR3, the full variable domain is KAGVTQTPRYLIKTRGQQVTLSCSPISGHRSVSWYQQTPGQGLQFLFEYFSETQRNKGNFPGRFSGRQFSNSRSEMNVSTLELGDSALYLCASSLTGLGDQYFGPGTRLTVT.

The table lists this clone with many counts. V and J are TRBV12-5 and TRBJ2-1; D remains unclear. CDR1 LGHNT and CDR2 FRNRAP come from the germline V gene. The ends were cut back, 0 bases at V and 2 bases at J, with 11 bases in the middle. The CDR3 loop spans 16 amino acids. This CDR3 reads CASGLVFFGPYNEQFF. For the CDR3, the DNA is TGTGCTAGTGGTTTGGTATTCTTCGGGCCCTACAATGAGCAGTTCTTC.

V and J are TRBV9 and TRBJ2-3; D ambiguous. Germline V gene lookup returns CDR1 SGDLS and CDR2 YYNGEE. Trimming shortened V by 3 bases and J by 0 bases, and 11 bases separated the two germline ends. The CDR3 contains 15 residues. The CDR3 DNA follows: TGTGCCAGCAGCGCCGGGCCAGCTAGCACAGATACGCAGTATTTT. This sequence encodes CASSAGPASTDTQYF. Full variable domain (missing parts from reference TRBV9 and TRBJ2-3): DSGVTQTPKHLITATGQRVTLRCSPRSGDLSVYWYQQSLDQGLQFLIQYYNGEERAKGNILERFSAQQFPDLHSELNLSSLELGDSALYFCASSAGPASTDTQYFGPGTRLTVL.

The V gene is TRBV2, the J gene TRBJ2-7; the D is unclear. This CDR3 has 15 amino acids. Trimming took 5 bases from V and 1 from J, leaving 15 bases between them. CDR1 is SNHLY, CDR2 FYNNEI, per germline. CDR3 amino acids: CASSQQLTPSYEQYF. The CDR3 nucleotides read TGTGCCAGCAGTCAACAGCTTACTCCTTCCTACGAGCAGTACTTC.

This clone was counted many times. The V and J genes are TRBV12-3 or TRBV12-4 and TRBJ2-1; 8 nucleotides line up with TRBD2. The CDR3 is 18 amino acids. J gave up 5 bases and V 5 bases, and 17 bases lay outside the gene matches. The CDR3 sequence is CASSPRLMDGRDNNEQFF. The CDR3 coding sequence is TGTGCCAGCAGTCCCCGATTAATGGACGGGAGGGACAACAATGAGCAGTTCTTC.

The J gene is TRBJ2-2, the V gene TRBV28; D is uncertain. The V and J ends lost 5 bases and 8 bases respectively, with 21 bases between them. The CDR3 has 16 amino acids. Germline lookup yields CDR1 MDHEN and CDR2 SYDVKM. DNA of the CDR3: TGTGCCAGCAGTCTAAGTCCTAGAACCGTGTCGGGGGAGCTGTTTTTT. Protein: CASSLSPRTVSGELFF.